The next 26 T cell receptor beta chains were all read from a single sample in a study of shared clonotypes between healthy human individuals (dated by TCRdb to the early 2020s). Library prep was done by the immunoSEQ multiplex PCR assay. Entries here come from immuneACCESS through TCRdb and include only in-frame sequences with V and J called. Some clones fail to appear in such tables; in the studies checked, an unresolved V gene covers under half of the shortfall, and the cause of the remainder is unknown. The table for this sample lists around 980,000 clones; around 78% of them were counted only once. Clones ranked in the top ten supply roughly 0.61% of the sample. Sequenced material: memory CD4+ T cells from PBMCs. Explained via the paper, the cell subset or site label denotes: CD45RA-negative fraction. The receptors shown here come from a man between 18 and 29 years old in good health. Some clones in this sample may be carry-over from other donors' samples.

This chain uses TRBV4-2 with TRBJ2-4, with a weak D call TRBD1 (6 bases). The CDR3 covers 14 residues. Germline V gene lookup returns CDR1 LGHNA and CDR2 YNFKEQ. V shed 4 bases and J shed 5 bases, with 12 bases lying between them. In nucleotides, the CDR3 is TGTGCCAGCAGCCGAGGGGGTTGGGAAAACATTCAGTACTTC. It yields the protein CASSRGGWENIQYF.

The V and J genes are TRBV30 and TRBJ1-2, with D uncertain. Germline lookup yields CDR1 GTSNPN and CDR2 SVGIG (reference sequence). Trimming pared 0 bases from V and 0 bases from J, leaving 11 bases between. This CDR3 region has 15 residues. CDR3 sequence: CAWSVRGIPNYGYTF. The CDR3 bases are TGTGCCTGGAGTGTACGGGGAATACCTAACTATGGCTACACCTTC.

Notes on this clone: Additional DNA sequences in this sample encode the identical CDR3. This chain links TRBV5-1 with TRBJ1-3; D not certain. V dropped 1 base and J dropped 0 bases, with 8 bases sitting between them. Germline lookup yields CDR1 SGHRS and CDR2 YFSETQ. The CDR3 is made up of 15 amino acids. CDR3 sequence reads: CASSLSGGSGNTIYF. The CDR3 nucleotides read TGCGCCAGCAGCTTGTCAGGAGGCTCTGGAAACACCATATATTTT. The variable domain in full, completed from reference TRBV5-1 and TRBJ1-3, reads KAGVTQTPRYLIKTRGQQVTLSCSPISGHRSVSWYQQTPGQGLQFLFEYFSETQRNKGNFPGRFSGRQFSNSRSEMNVSTLELGDSALYLCASSLSGGSGNTIYFGEGSWLTVV.

The chain is built from TRBV19 and TRBJ1-1; the D is unclear. Germline V gene sequence: CDR1 LNHDA, CDR2 SQIVND (reference sequence). Trimming took off 4 bases at V and 3 bases at J, with 6 bases between the two ends. The CDR3 extends over 12 amino acids. For the CDR3, the DNA is TGTGCCAGTAGTACACAGTACACTGAAGCTTTCTTT. Translating it yields CASSTQYTEAFF. The full variable domain, in which reference TRBV19 and TRBJ1-1 provide the parts outside the CDR3, is DGGITQSPKYLFRKEGQNVTLSCEQNLNHDAMYWYRQDPGQGLRLIYYSQIVNDFQKGDIAEGYSVSREKKESFPLTVTSAQKNPTAFYLCASSTQYTEAFFGQGTRLTVV.

The chain is built from TRBV2 and TRBJ1-5; possibly TRBD1 for D (5 bases). The length of the CDR3 is 14 residues. Trimming cost V 3 bases and J 1 base, with 7 bases left between them. Per the germline V gene, CDR1 is SNHLY and CDR2 is FYNNEI. DNA for the CDR3: TGTGCCAGCAGTGACGGGGGAAGCAATCAGCCCCAGCATTTT. This gives the protein CASSDGGSNQPQHF.

This clone was counted a few times. The chain combines TRBV27 with TRBJ1-2; D uncertain. The CDR3 contains 15 residues. The V end was cut by 0 bases, the J end by 3 bases, with 11 bases between. CDR1 is MNHEY and CDR2 is SMNVEV in the germline V gene (reference sequence). The CDR3 nucleotides read TGTGCCAGCAGTTTATCTCCCGGGATCGACTATGGCTACACCTTC. Translation: CASSLSPGIDYGYTF.

The genes are TRBV7-3 and TRBJ2-3; 7 bases match TRBD1. Germline loops: CDR1 SGHTA, CDR2 FQGTGA. V lost 3 bases and J lost 4; bases outside the gene matches: 10. The CDR3 runs 16 residues. Written as DNA, the CDR3 is TGTGCCAGCAGCTTGGGTGGCAGGGGGTCAGCAGATACGCAGTATTTT. It codes for CASSLGGRGSADTQYF.

The chain combines TRBV28 with TRBJ1-2; no definite D call. From germline, CDR1 is MDHEN and CDR2 SYDVKM. There are 12 residues in the CDR3. The V and J ends lost 8 bases and 2 bases respectively, with 9 bases between them. The CDR3 DNA is TGTGCCAGCGCCCAGGTGAACTATGGCTACACCTTC. The encoded protein is CASAQVNYGYTF.

The V and J genes are TRBV29-1 and TRBJ2-1; D ambiguous. The germline V gene has CDR1 SQVTM and CDR2 ANQGSEA. V gave up 6 bases and J gave up 0 bases, with 12 bases separating them. The CDR3 spans 14 residues. CDR3 in DNA: TGCAGCGTCGTCCCTAAGAGCTCCTACAATGAGCAGTTCTTC. It yields the protein CSVVPKSSYNEQFF.

The chain is built from TRBV28 and TRBJ1-3; 7 nucleotides line up with TRBD1. CDR1 is MDHEN and CDR2 is SYDVKM in the germline V gene. The CDR3 has 16 amino acids. Trimming at V came to 7 bases and at J to 0 bases, leaving 9 bases not matched to a gene. The CDR3 DNA sequence: TGTGCCAGCAACCCGGGACAGATTATCTCTGGAAACACCATATATTTT. It encodes CASNPGQIISGNTIYF.

The chain couples TRBV5-1 to TRBJ2-2; D unclear. CDR1 and CDR2 (germline): SGHRS, YFSETQ. This CDR3 spans 15 amino acids. V was pared by 5 bases and J by 0 bases, with 11 bases between. The CDR3 spells CASRKPGANTGELFF. CDR3 sequence (DNA): TGCGCCAGCAGAAAGCCAGGAGCGAACACCGGGGAGCTGTTTTTT.

The chain's CDR3 is CASSLGLAGNGEQFF. The CDR3 DNA reads as TGTGCCAGCAGCCTAGGACTAGCTGGGAACGGTGAGCAGTTCTTC. The genes are TRBV4-2 and TRBJ2-1; 8 bases are a match to TRBD2. The germline CDR1 and CDR2 sequences are LGHNA and YNFKEQ. The CDR3 runs 15 residues. V gave up 4 bases and J gave up 9 bases; unmatched junction bases: 11.

This chain joins TRBV9 and TRBJ2-1, with 10 bases matching TRBD2. The ends lost 3 bases at V and 8 bases at J; junction bases unmatched: 11. The CDR3 covers 16 residues. Per germline, CDR1 SGDLS and CDR2 YYNGEE. DNA for the CDR3: TGTGCCAGCAGCGGACTAGCGGGCAGGGCAGTGGATGAGCAGTTCTTC. It encodes CASSGLAGRAVDEQFF.

This sequence joins TRBV7-4 and TRBJ2-7; no definite D call. This CDR3 comprises 13 residues. The germline V gene encodes CDR1 SGHVT and CDR2 SQSDAQ. Deletions cut 1 base from V and 2 bases from J, with 6 bases between. CDR3 residues: CASSLGEPYEQYF. CDR3 DNA: TGTGCCAGCAGCTTAGGCGAGCCCTACGAGCAGTACTTC.

The chain couples TRBV1 to TRBJ2-1; the table's D call, TRBD2, has no DNA check behind it. TRBV1 is marked as a pseudogene. The CDR3 is 17 amino acids. Written as DNA, the CDR3 is TGCACCAGCAGCCAGGGGGCACTAGCGGTTAAAGGGAATGAGCAGTTCTTC. Protein: CTSSQGALAVKGNEQFF.

The rearrangement uses TRBV5-4 and TRBJ2-7; 9 nucleotides line up with TRBD1. This CDR3 has 14 residues. Trimming at V came to 2 bases and at J to 7 bases, leaving 7 bases not matched to a gene. Germline V gene lookup returns CDR1 SGHNT and CDR2 YYREEE (reference sequence). The CDR3 DNA sequence: TGTGCCAGCAGCTTACGGACAGGGGAGGAAGAGCAGTACTTC. Translating gives CASSLRTGEEEQYF.

This clone has more than one count but fewer than ten. This sequence joins TRBV7-2 and TRBJ2-7; the match to TRBD2 covers 12 bases. Germline-derived CDR1 and CDR2 are SGHTA and FQGNSA. V trimming: 5 bases; J trimming: 0 bases; junction bases outside the gene matches: 5. This CDR3 contains 16 residues. Written as DNA, the CDR3 is TGTGCCAGCAGCCTACAACTAGCGGGAGGCTCCTACGAGCAGTACTTC. It is translated as CASSLQLAGGSYEQYF.

This clone was counted once. The chain uses TRBV5-4 and TRBJ2-7; D is uncertain. The CDR3 sequence is 14 residues long. Trimming took 1 base from V and 3 from J, leaving 11 bases between them. Germline V gene sequence: CDR1 SGHNT, CDR2 YYREEE (reference sequence). The CDR3 DNA reads as TGTGCCAGCAGCTTGAGAGACTGGAACTACGAGCAGTACTTC. As protein: CASSLRDWNYEQYF.

This clone was picked up a small number of times. The chain employs TRBV5-1 and TRBJ2-3; TRBD2 aligns across 8 bases. The CDR3 sequence is 14 residues long. Germline V gene data show CDR1 as SGHRS and CDR2 as YFSETQ. After removal of 6 bases from V and 2 bases from J, the junction contained 5 bases not matched to a gene. CDR3 amino acids: CASTLAGNTDTQYF. CDR3 bases: TGCGCCAGCACCTTAGCGGGAAACACAGATACGCAGTATTTT.

Only one count was recorded for this clone. The chain has TRBV30 and TRBJ1-4, with TRBD1 matching over 7 bases. Losses at the gene ends were 0 bases for V and 0 bases for J; bases not matched to a gene: 13. This CDR3 has 19 residues. Germline V gives CDR1 GTSNPN, CDR2 SVGIG (reference sequence). CDR3 in amino acids: CAWSVARAGGVPTNEKLFF. For the CDR3, the DNA is TGTGCCTGGAGTGTAGCCCGGGCAGGGGGGGTCCCAACTAATGAAAAACTGTTTTTT.

J is TRBJ2-5 and V is TRBV9, with D possibly matching TRBD1 (6 bases). CDR1 is SGDLS and CDR2 is YYNGEE in the germline V gene. The CDR3 runs to 13 residues. V was pared by 4 bases and J by 6 bases, with 13 bases between. The CDR3 DNA follows: TGTGCCAGCAGCCCAGGGGCTTTGAAGACCCAGTACTTC. This translates into CASSPGALKTQYF.

About this clone itself: The sample has other DNA sequences that encode this CDR3 too. The V call is TRBV7-3, the J call TRBJ2-3, with TRBD1 matching over 8 bases. This CDR3 comprises 14 residues. V was pared by 5 bases and J by 5 bases, with 6 bases of the junction left unmatched. Per the germline V gene, CDR1 is SGHTA and CDR2 is FQGTGA. The CDR3 spells CASSPDRAGDTQYF. The CDR3 region has the DNA TGTGCCAGCAGCCCGGACAGGGCGGGAGATACGCAGTATTTT.

The gene calls are TRBV27 and TRBJ2-7; tentatively, D is TRBD2 (6 bases). Germline V gives CDR1 MNHEY, CDR2 SMNVEV (reference sequence). V lost 6 bases, J lost 4 bases, and 13 bases lay in between. This CDR3 contains 13 residues. The CDR3 protein is CASRPAGKYEQYF. DNA for the CDR3: TGTGCCAGCAGACCCGCGGGGAAATACGAGCAGTACTTC.

The V and J genes are TRBV10-3 and TRBJ2-5, with D possibly matching TRBD2 (5 bases). The germline V and J ends were trimmed by 0 bases and 4 bases, with 9 bases remaining between them. The CDR3 loop spans 14 amino acids. The germline V gene encodes CDR1 ENHRY and CDR2 SYGVKD. The CDR3 coding sequence is TGTGCCATCAGTGAGTCGAGGGCAGCAGAGACCCAGTACTTC. Its protein product is CAISESRAAETQYF.

V is TRBV5-4 and J is TRBJ1-2, with a tentative D call TRBD1 (5 bases). The CDR3 totals 16 residues. Germline CDR1 reads SGHNT; CDR2 reads YYREEE (reference sequence). V lost 4 bases and J 3 bases, leaving 19 bases between the germline ends. CDR3 loop: CASSPGLWEADYGYTF. CDR3 in DNA: TGTGCCAGCAGCCCGGGACTCTGGGAGGCGGACTATGGCTACACCTTC.

Details on this clone: A read error may explain this, as a much larger clone is one base away. This chain connects TRBV2 to TRBJ2-3; 7 nucleotides align to TRBD2. The trim removed 6 bases at V and 6 bases at J, leaving 3 bases unmatched. Germline-derived CDR1 and CDR2 are SNHLY and FYNNEI. The CDR3 covers 12 residues. This CDR3 is CASSPLADTQYF. DNA for the CDR3: TGTGCCAGCAGCCCACTAGCGGATACGCAGTATTTT.